Each of the 20 T cell receptor beta chains below was sequenced from the same sample in a study of cytotoxic CD8 clonotypes in ibrutinib-treated CLL. Sequenced by immunoSEQ multiplex PCR; TCRdb stores in-frame clones only, minus some. The table includes about 85,000 clones, roughly 80% detected once. The sample was PBMCs, taken after 12 months of ibrutinib treatment. Receptors were obtained from a human donor with chronic lymphocytic leukemia.

This clone has just a few counts. The chain carries TRBV19 and TRBJ1-6; D gene uncertain. Per the germline V gene, CDR1 is LNHDA and CDR2 is SQIVND (reference sequence). The CDR3 consists of 14 residues. Trimming left V 5 bases short and J 2 bases short, with 7 bases between. The CDR3: CASSSRAYNSPLHF. In nucleotides, the CDR3 is TGTGCCAGTAGTTCCCGGGCCTATAATTCACCCCTCCACTTT.

The chain combines TRBV4-3 with TRBJ2-2; a weak D match, TRBD1 (6 bases). Germline-derived CDR1 and CDR2 are LGHNA and YSLEER. V gave up 2 bases and J gave up 1 base, with 11 bases separating them. The CDR3 contains 16 residues. The chain's CDR3 is CASSQFQGMNTGELFF. The CDR3 DNA reads as TGCGCCAGCAGCCAATTTCAGGGGATGAACACCGGGGAGCTGTTTTTT.

V usage is TRBV6-5 and J usage is TRBJ2-2, with 7 bases that match TRBD2. CDR3 length: 12 amino acids. V gave up 7 bases and J gave up 13 bases; unmatched junction bases: 9. Germline CDR1 is MNHEY and CDR2 is SVGAGI. This CDR3 reads CASTLPGLPLFF. The CDR3 nucleotides read TGTGCCAGCACACTCCCGGGACTACCGCTGTTTTTT.

V and J are TRBV15 and TRBJ1-5, with 7 nucleotides matching TRBD1. The CDR3 sequence is 15 residues long. With 5 bases clipped from V and 5 bases from J, the junction kept 9 bases outside the gene matches. Germline CDR1 and CDR2: LNHNV and YYDKDF (reference sequence). This CDR3 is CATSPDREAYQPQHF. The CDR3 bases are TGTGCCACCAGCCCTGACAGGGAGGCCTATCAGCCCCAGCATTTT. Drawing the rest from reference TRBV15 and TRBJ1-5, the complete variable domain is DAMVIQNPRYQVTQFGKPVTLSCSQTLNHNVMYWYQQKSSQAPKLLFHYYDKDFNNEADTPDNFQSRRPNTSFCFLDIRSPGLGDTAMYLCATSPDREAYQPQHFGDGTRLSIL.

This clone was seen more than once but under ten times. The V and J genes are TRBV2 and TRBJ2-7; 8 bases agree with TRBD2. The CDR3 covers 13 residues. V was clipped by 10 bases and J by 5 bases; unmatched bases: 10. Germline V gene data show CDR1 as SNHLY and CDR2 as FYNNEI. The CDR3 region has the DNA TGTGCCACCCAGCGGGAGAAACTCCACGAGCAGTACTTC. Protein product: CATQREKLHEQYF.

The J gene is TRBJ2-1, the V gene TRBV30, with D tentatively TRBD2 (6 bases). CDR1 is GTSNPN and CDR2 is SVGIG in the germline V gene (reference sequence). V lost 0 bases, J lost 0 bases, and 9 bases lay in between. This CDR3 is built from 15 residues. CDR3 bases: TGTGCCTGGAGTGTAGGGACTTCCTCCTACAATGAGCAGTTCTTC. As protein: CAWSVGTSSYNEQFF.

The chain has TRBV6-6 and TRBJ1-1, with TRBD1 matching 7 bases. The CDR3 is 13 amino acids. CDR1 MNHNY and CDR2 SVGAGI come from the germline V gene (reference sequence). With 6 bases clipped from V and 5 bases from J, the junction kept 6 bases outside the gene matches. This CDR3 is CASSTTGWTEAFF. The CDR3 region has the DNA TGTGCCAGCAGCACGACAGGGTGGACTGAAGCTTTCTTT.

In its sample, this clone was seen a few times. The rearrangement links TRBV7-2 to TRBJ2-6, with 8 bases aligning to TRBD2. V shed 3 bases, J shed 0 bases, and the junction held 10 bases outside the gene matches. CDR3 size: 19 residues. In germline, CDR1 is SGHTA, CDR2 FQGNSA. The CDR3 is CASSFVAGIIPSGANVLTF. CDR3 bases: TGTGCCAGCAGCTTCGTAGCGGGAATCATTCCCTCTGGGGCCAACGTCCTGACTTTC. The variable domain in full, with the rest retrieved from reference TRBV7-2 and TRBJ2-6, is GAGVSQSPSNKVTEKGKDVELRCDPISGHTALYWYRQSLGQGLEFLIYFQGNSAPDKSGLPSDRFSAERTGGSVSTLTIQRTQQEDSAVYLCASSFVAGIIPSGANVLTFGAGSRLTVL.

V gene TRBV7-9 combines with J gene TRBJ2-7; 7 positions match TRBD2. Germline assignment: CDR1 SEHNR and CDR2 FQNEAQ (reference sequence). The V gene end was trimmed by 3 bases and the J gene end by 3 bases; junction bases not matched to a gene: 11. The CDR3 is 16 amino acids. The CDR3 DNA reads TGTGCCAGCAGCTTGCTGTCGCTAGCGGAGATCTACGAGCAGTACTTC. It codes for CASSLLSLAEIYEQYF.

The chain couples TRBV11-2 to TRBJ2-7; 8 positions agree with TRBD1. The V gene end was trimmed by 5 bases and the J gene end by 5 bases; junction bases not matched to a gene: 8. The CDR3 covers 14 residues. Per the germline V gene, CDR1 is SGHAT and CDR2 is FQNNGV. CDR3 region: CASSPQGAAHEQYF. The CDR3 bases are TGTGCCAGCAGCCCCCAGGGGGCGGCCCACGAGCAGTACTTC.

The J gene is TRBJ2-1, the V gene TRBV9, with D uncertain. Germline CDR1 and CDR2: SGDLS and YYNGEE. V was cut by 0 bases and J by 2 bases, with 9 bases left in between. CDR3 length equals 15 residues. This CDR3 reads CASSVGQPAYNEQFF. The CDR3 DNA reads as TGTGCCAGCAGCGTAGGGCAGCCCGCCTACAATGAGCAGTTCTTC.

The chain joins TRBV19 to TRBJ2-3; 11 bases line up with TRBD1. CDR1 is LNHDA and CDR2 is SQIVND in the germline V gene (reference sequence). The CDR3 length is 15 residues. Trimming removed 5 bases from V and 3 bases from J; junction bases left unmatched: 4. The CDR3 DNA follows: TGTGCCAGTAGTCCCGGGACAGGGGGGACAGATACGCAGTATTTT. Its protein is CASSPGTGGTDTQYF.

V is TRBV19 and J is TRBJ1-2; the D is unclear. The V end lost 3 bases, the J end lost 4 bases, and 15 bases lay between the germline ends. The germline V gene encodes CDR1 LNHDA and CDR2 SQIVND (reference sequence). The CDR3 runs 15 residues. The CDR3 reads CASSIGYTSGYGYTF. In DNA, the CDR3 is TGTGCCAGTAGTATCGGTTATACCTCGGGCTATGGCTACACCTTC.

This sequence joins TRBV5-1 and TRBJ2-7; 9 bases map to TRBD1. Germline loops: CDR1 SGHRS, CDR2 YFSETQ. Trimming took 4 bases from V and 7 from J; bases not matched to a gene: 9. The CDR3 covers 14 residues. Written as DNA, the CDR3 is TGCGCCAGCAGCCCCCCGGGACAGGGACGAGAGCAGTACTTC. This encodes CASSPPGQGREQYF.

The genes are TRBV19 and TRBJ1-2, with unresolved D. V lost 3 bases to trimming and J lost 7 bases, with 9 bases between them. The germline V gene encodes CDR1 LNHDA and CDR2 SQIVND (reference sequence). The length of the CDR3 is 12 residues. The CDR3 sequence: CASSIFVGGYTF. The CDR3 nucleotides read TGTGCCAGTAGTATTTTCGTCGGTGGCTACACCTTC.

The chain joins TRBV21-1 to TRBJ2-6; no DNA check was done on the table's D call, TRBD1. TRBV21-1 is recorded as a pseudogene. The CDR3 contains 18 residues. CDR3: CASSRPRDRKSGANVLTF. Here the CDR3 DNA reads TGTGCCAGCAGCAGACCCCGGGACAGAAAGTCTGGGGCCAACGTCCTGACTTTC.

The chain carries TRBV7-3 and TRBJ1-1, with D unclear. The germline gives CDR1 SGHTA, CDR2 FQGTGA. The ends were cut back, 7 bases at V and 10 bases at J, with 16 bases in the middle. The CDR3 totals 12 residues. Written as DNA, the CDR3 is TGTGCCAGCAACCCGGGCGGGGTGGGAGCTTTCTTT. Translated: CASNPGGVGAFF.

The chain recombines TRBV7-3 with TRBJ2-1; 8 nucleotides agree with TRBD1. The germline gives CDR1 SGHTA, CDR2 FQGTGA. J gave up 8 bases and V 2 bases, and 5 bases lay outside the gene matches. The CDR3 length is 14 residues. The CDR3 DNA reads as TGTGCCAGCAGCTTATGGCCAGGGGGCGATGAGCAGTTCTTC. It codes for CASSLWPGGDEQFF. Full variable domain (rest looked up from reference TRBV7-3 and TRBJ2-1): GAGVSQTPSNKVTEKGKYVELRCDPISGHTALYWYRQSLGQGPEFLIYFQGTGAADDSGLPNDRFFAVRPEGSVSTLKIQRTERGDSAVYLCASSLWPGGDEQFFGPGTRLTVL.

The V and J genes are TRBV6-5 and TRBJ2-3, with 7 bases identical to TRBD2. Germline V lookup: CDR1 MNHEY, CDR2 SVGAGI. The CDR3 is 15 amino acids. J was trimmed by 6 bases and V by 6 bases; bases with no gene match: 12. CDR3 loop: CASSRAVRGVDTQYF. CDR3 sequence (DNA): TGTGCCAGCAGCAGGGCCGTCCGGGGGGTGGATACGCAGTATTTT.

The table lists this clone with a few counts. The genes are TRBV4-3 and TRBJ2-3; possibly TRBD2 for D (6 bases). Germline V gives CDR1 LGHNA, CDR2 YSLEER. Trimming removed 4 bases from V and 2 bases from J, with 13 bases in between. The CDR3 runs to 15 residues. CDR3 DNA sequence: TGCGCCAGCAGCCCCTCCGGGAGCCACACAGATACGCAGTATTTT. Translation gives CASSPSGSHTDTQYF.